This T cell receptor beta chain was documented in a study of STAT5B mutations in CD4+ large granular lymphocyte leukemia. Study results and limitations: 8/27 top patient clones versus 2/35 control clones were TRBV06-family. No patients shared main leukemic clonotypes, though about 26% appeared at low frequency elsewhere. CD4-sorted patient repertoires seemed more clonal than healthy CD4+ repertoires.

CDR1 LNHDA and CDR2 SQIVND come from the germline V gene (reference sequence). J was trimmed by 8 bases and V by 7 bases; bases with no gene match: 13. There are 15 residues in the CDR3. Sequencing was at survey level. Only in-frame clones appear in the TCRdb table, and some are missing; sequencing was by immunoSEQ multiplex PCR. The sample lists approximately 35,000 clones; 76% were seen once. Comments on this clone: Antigen: not known.

Material for sequencing was CD4+ T cells from blood buffy coats. The receptor was derived from a human donor in good health. The V call is TRBV19, the J call TRBJ1-5; 8 bases map to TRBD1. The CDR3 region is CASTPGQVSIEPQHF. The CDR3, as DNA: TGTGCCAGTACCCCGGGACAGGTATCAATCGAGCCCCAGCATTTT.